A single sample gave rise to the 12 T cell receptor beta chains below, sequenced in a study of blood T cells in healthy people across ages. Primed by a sample-barcoded 5' primer and a J-beta primer mix, a second PCR proceeded for about 6 to 12 cycles. TCRdb fed the 5' RACE reads into MiXCR, producing one record per CDR3 protein. The sample yields over a million distinct CDR3 sequences, about 40% seen once. Sequenced: blood. The source of these receptors is a woman aged 18-30 years in good health.

The rearrangement links TRBV2 to TRBJ2-7; 8 nucleotides align to TRBD1. The CDR3 runs 14 residues. J lost 1 base, V lost 8 bases, and 7 bases had no gene match. From germline, CDR1 is SNHLY and CDR2 FYNNEI. This CDR3 is CASLQGGWSYEQYF. The CDR3 nucleotides read TGTGCCAGCCTACAGGGGGGTTGGTCCTACGAGCAGTACTTC.

The chain has TRBV5-1 and TRBJ2-1; TRBD2 aligns across 7 bases. The germline CDR1 and CDR2 sequences are SGHRS and YFSETQ. J gave up 6 bases and V 4 bases, and 10 bases lay outside the gene matches. This CDR3 is 15 amino acids long. The CDR3 nucleotides read TGCGCCAGCAGCCAGGGACTAAGCCACCCCAATGAGCAGTTCTTC. Translating gives CASSQGLSHPNEQFF.

The chain joins TRBV6-5 to TRBJ2-7; TRBD1 is a possible D gene (5 bases). This CDR3 is built from 14 residues. The V end was cut by 0 bases, the J end by 1 base, with 7 bases between. The germline CDR1 and CDR2 sequences are MNHEY and SVGAGI. The CDR3 sequence: CASSYSRQSYEQYF. For the CDR3, the DNA is TGTGCCAGCAGTTACTCACGACAGTCCTACGAGCAGTACTTC.

The chain combines TRBV27 with TRBJ2-3; 9 nucleotides agree with TRBD2. The CDR3 extends over 17 amino acids. Losses at the gene ends were 4 bases for V and 0 bases for J; bases not matched to a gene: 8. The V gene's germline CDR1 is MNHEY and CDR2 SMNVEV (reference sequence). The CDR3 spells CASSSRAGGTSTDTQYF. Here the CDR3 DNA reads TGTGCCAGCAGTTCGCGAGCGGGGGGCACCAGCACAGATACGCAGTATTTT.

This clonotype has at least ten counts. The chain combines TRBV30 with TRBJ1-2; 8 bases are a match to TRBD1. The CDR3 is 12 residues long. V lost 6 bases, J lost 7 bases, and 7 bases stayed unmatched. The germline V gene encodes CDR1 GTSNPN and CDR2 SVGIG (reference sequence). The CDR3 is CACRDRGSGYTF. The CDR3 DNA sequence: TGTGCCTGCCGAGACAGGGGTTCTGGCTACACCTTC. The full variable domain, its missing parts supplied by reference TRBV30 and TRBJ1-2, is SQTIHQWPATLVQPVGSPLSLECTVEGTSNPNLYWYRQAAGRGLQLLFYSVGIGQISSEVPQNLSASRPQDRQFILSSKKLLLSDSGFYLCACRDRGSGYTFGSGTRLTVV.

V and J are TRBV20-1 and TRBJ2-7, with D possibly TRBD2 on 5 matching bases. Germline V CDR1 and CDR2: DFQATT, SNEGSKA (reference sequence). This CDR3 has 13 amino acids. V lost 5 bases and J lost 2, with 13 bases in between. The CDR3 nucleotides are TGCAGTGCTGGAGGCGGCTACACCTACGAGCAGTACTTC. Protein sequence: CSAGGGYTYEQYF.

This clonotype was observed a few times. The V gene is TRBV12-3 or TRBV12-4, the J gene TRBJ2-7, with 8 bases fitting TRBD1. J lost 5 bases, V lost 5 bases, and 5 bases had no gene match. The CDR3 is made up of 13 amino acids. Here the CDR3 reads CASSPSDRDEQYF. The CDR3 DNA is TGTGCCAGCAGTCCCTCGGACAGGGACGAGCAGTACTTC.

This clonotype was observed a handful of times. CDR3 sequence (DNA): TGTGCCAGCAGCCCACGGAGGACAGGGAACACTGAAGCTTTCTTT. Translation: CASSPRRTGNTEAFF. V and J are TRBV12-3 or TRBV12-4 and TRBJ1-1; 7 positions match TRBD1. The CDR3 is made up of 15 amino acids. The J segment lost 1 base and the V segment lost 6 bases, leaving 8 bases of the junction unmatched.

The chain couples TRBV10-3 to TRBJ2-7; 8 bases align to TRBD2. TRBJ2-5 matches the DNA end more closely, so the J call is doubtful. Per the germline V gene, CDR1 is ENHRY and CDR2 is SYGVKD. The CDR3 has 15 amino acids. The CDR3 protein is CAISATGGGLETQYF. CDR3 DNA: TGTGCCATCAGTGCTACCGGGGGGGGACTAGAGACCCAGTACTTC.

V gene TRBV12-3 or TRBV12-4 combines with J gene TRBJ2-4; 9 nucleotides agree with TRBD2. The J call may be faulty, since TRBJ2-7 better matches the DNA end. The CDR3 is made up of 14 amino acids. The CDR3 protein is CASTIGGGAHEQYF. The CDR3 DNA is TGTGCCAGCACCATTGGCGGGGGGGCCCACGAGCAGTACTTC.

This clonotype was recorded a few times. The chain couples TRBV7-9 to TRBJ2-3; D unresolved. The V end lost 5 bases, the J end lost 2 bases, and 14 bases lay between the germline ends. The V gene's germline CDR1 is SEHNR and CDR2 FQNEAQ (reference sequence). The CDR3 loop spans 15 amino acids. The CDR3 region is CASSPGQAYTDTQYF. The CDR3 nucleotides are TGTGCCAGCAGCCCTGGTCAGGCCTACACAGATACGCAGTATTTT.

The J gene is TRBJ2-4, the V gene TRBV6-2 or TRBV6-3; the match to TRBD1 covers 11 bases. Gene TRBJ2-7 matches the end of the DNA better, so the J call may be wrong. The CDR3 runs to 13 residues. Looked up from germline, CDR1 is MNHEY and CDR2 is SVGEGT. The CDR3, as DNA: TGTGCCAGCAGCGGACAGGGGGCGCGCGAGCAGTACTTC. Translation: CASSGQGAREQYF.